This paragraph covers one T cell receptor (beta chain) sequence. The data belong to a study of shared clonotypes between healthy human individuals. The table came from immunoSEQ multiplex PCR; TCRdb's copy has only in-frame clones and leaves some out. There are some 1.1 million clones in the sample; roughly 80% occur only once, and 0.89% lies in the top ten. Specimen: memory CD4+ T cells from PBMCs. As for subset: CD45RA-negative fraction. This receptor was taken from a man between 18 and 29 years old in good health. Some clones in this sample may be carry-over from other donors' samples.

The CDR3 nucleotides read TGTGCCAGCCTAATGAGCGGAAACTCCTACGAGCAGTACTTC. Encoded protein: CASLMSGNSYEQYF. The V gene is TRBV2, the J gene TRBJ2-7, with D possibly being TRBD2 (5 bases). Germline lookup yields CDR1 SNHLY and CDR2 FYNNEI. The length of the CDR3 is 14 residues. Trimming pared 8 bases from V and 0 bases from J, leaving 14 bases between.